This TCR beta chain was observed in a study of shared clonotypes between healthy human individuals. Regarding this clone: Different DNA sequences within this sample yield the same CDR3.

The V gene's germline CDR1 is MNHNS and CDR2 SASEGT. The CDR3 is 14 residues long. V was pared by 2 bases and J by 2 bases, with 7 bases between. At a deep level, the assay was run. The repertoire was sequenced with immunoSEQ multiplex PCR; TCRdb's copy has only in-frame clones and lacks some. The data contain approximately 500,000 clones, over 75% of them singletons. Sequencing was done on a sample of PBMCs. The genes are TRBV6-1 and TRBJ2-1; D is possibly TRBD1 (5 bases). The TCR sequence derives from a woman aged 40 to 55 in good health. Some clones in this sample may be carry-over from other donors' samples. Written as DNA, the CDR3 is TGTGCCAGCAGTGAACAGGGCCCCTACAATGAGCAGTTCTTC. Amino acid sequence: CASSEQGPYNEQFF.